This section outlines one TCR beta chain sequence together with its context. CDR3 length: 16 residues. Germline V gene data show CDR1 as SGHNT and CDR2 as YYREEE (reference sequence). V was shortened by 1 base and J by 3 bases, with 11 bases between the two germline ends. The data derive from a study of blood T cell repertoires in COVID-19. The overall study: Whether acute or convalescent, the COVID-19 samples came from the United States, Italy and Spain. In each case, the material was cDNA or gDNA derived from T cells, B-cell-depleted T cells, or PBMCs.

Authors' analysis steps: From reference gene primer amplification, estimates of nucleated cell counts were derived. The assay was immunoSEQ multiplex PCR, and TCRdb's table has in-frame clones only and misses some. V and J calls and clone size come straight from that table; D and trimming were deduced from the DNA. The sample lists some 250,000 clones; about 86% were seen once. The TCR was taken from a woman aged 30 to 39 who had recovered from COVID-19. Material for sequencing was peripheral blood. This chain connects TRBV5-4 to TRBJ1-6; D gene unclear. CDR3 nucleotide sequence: TGTGCCAGCAGCTTGTCGGGGTTGGACTATAATTCACCCCTCCACTTT. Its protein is CASSLSGLDYNSPLHF.